This TCR beta chain was identified in a study of breast tumors, draining lymph nodes, adjacent tissues (dated by TCRdb to 2015 to 2016). Study-wide context: Breast cancer patients provided tumor, adjacent nontumor tissue and axillary lymph nodes, and the study compared the TCR beta repertoires across these three sources. The study aimed to assess the relationships and possible T-cell exchange between tumor, surrounding tissue and draining lymph node repertoires in human breast cancer.

This clonotype was seen at least ten times. Its antigen is still unknown. Base-call qualities are not available, and no considerably larger clone is one nucleotide away. Results and caveats for the whole study, not just this receptor: Tumors showed preferential V and J gene usage, and their T-cell repertoire diversity fell below that of lymph nodes yet above that of nontumor tissue. In luminal-like breast cancer, tumor and nontumor tissue repertoires resembled each other significantly more than in basal-like breast cancer. The data were considered consistent with the idea that most tumor T cells come from the lymph node and then expand in tumor tissue. Rather than being directly demonstrated, the conclusion that tumor T cells originate in lymph nodes was presented as consistent with a hypothesis.

The lymph node samples were taken from the axillary draining lymph nodes of breast cancer patients. The listed sequencing device is Illumina HiSeq 2000. TCR beta chain libraries were generated by multiplex PCR amplification. High-throughput sequencing was used to analyze the amplified TCR beta chain products. Through fastp at Q25 and MiXCR, TCRdb rebuilt clones from the public reads, retaining in-frame beta chains. Rows are combined by CDR3 protein, so each entry shows the most common genes and DNA. In all, the sample holds about 270,000 distinct CDR3 sequences, and 30% to 35% of those were seen once. Around 1.1% of the sample is taken by the ten largest. Here V drops 4 bases and J drops 2 bases, and the junction holds 1 base not matched to any gene. In the germline V gene, CDR1 corresponds to SNHLY and CDR2 to FYNNEI. CDR3 length: 13 amino acids, cysteine to phenylalanine. Only the CDR3 part of the read is kept: 39 bases, read in frame from the first base.

The origin of this receptor is a female donor with breast cancer. Some clones in this sample may be carry-over from other donors' samples. Sequences were obtained from axillary lymph node tissue. The rearrangement combines TRBV2 with TRBJ2-7; 8 of the junction bases match TRBD1. The CDR3 reads CASSGDRTYEQYF. The DNA sequence follows: TGTGCCAGCAGTGGGGACAGGACCTACGAGCAGTACTTC.